This T cell receptor (beta chain) derives from a study of blood T cell repertoires in COVID-19. Researchers sorted participants into cohorts using their self-reported clinical history. In the authors' workflow: Reference gene primer amplification yielded estimated nucleated cell counts. Profiling relied on immunoSEQ multiplex PCR, and the TCRdb table lists in-frame clones only, not all of them. V and J calls and clone size come straight from that table; D and trimming were deduced from the DNA. The table shows hundreds of thousands of clones, with 80% to 90% occurring only once. Sequenced material: PBMCs or T cells enriched from blood (not recorded which). The receptor's source is a man aged 18 to 35 who had recovered from COVID-19.

As DNA, the CDR3 is TGTGCCAGCAGCTTCGAGGCCGGGGCCCAGTACTTC. It codes for CASSFEAGAQYF. The V gene is TRBV11-2, the J gene TRBJ2-5; weak D call: TRBD2 (5 bases). This CDR3 spans 12 amino acids. Trimming left V 3 bases short and J 9 bases short, with 11 bases between. Germline loops: CDR1 SGHAT, CDR2 FQNNGV.